This TCR beta chain was recorded in a study of blood T cells in healthy people across ages. Sample-barcoded 5' priming and a J-beta primer mix drove a second PCR of about 6 to 12 cycles. Each CDR3 protein gets one entry after TCRdb re-called the 5' RACE reads with MiXCR. The sample has some 550,000 distinct CDR3 sequences; around 48% are singletons. The germline V gene encodes CDR1 LGHNA and CDR2 YSLEER. Trimming took 0 bases from V and 12 from J, leaving 14 bases between them. This CDR3 has 13 amino acids. The source of this sequence is an elderly man in good health. V and J are TRBV4-3 and TRBJ1-2; D not certain. The sequencing sample was made of blood. CDR3 DNA: TGCGCCAGCAGCCAAGATTTGAGAAGGGAGCACACCTTC. Its protein product is CASSQDLRREHTF.